Below, 25 T cell receptor beta chains from the same sample are listed, as sequenced in a study of blood T cell repertoires in COVID-19. Repertoires were generated with immunoSEQ multiplex PCR, while TCRdb's copy carries only in-frame clones and drops some. The table has around 190,000 clones, 89% seen once. What was sequenced was peripheral blood. The source of these receptors is a man aged 18 to 35 who had recovered from COVID-19.

This sequence joins TRBV6-6 and TRBJ1-1; D is unclear. The CDR3 runs 14 residues. V was shortened by 2 bases and J by 1 base, with 8 bases between the two germline ends. Germline V gene sequence: CDR1 MNHNY, CDR2 SVGAGI (reference sequence). CDR3: CASSYRETNTEAFF. The CDR3, as DNA: TGTGCCAGCAGTTACCGGGAAACGAACACTGAAGCTTTCTTT.

The rearrangement uses TRBV29-1 and TRBJ2-1; TRBD2 is a possible D gene (6 bases). The CDR3 has 11 residues. Looked up from germline, CDR1 is SQVTM and CDR2 is ANQGSEA. The V gene lost 7 bases and the J gene lost 6 bases, with 10 bases spanning the gap. CDR3 region: CSARLGNEQFF. CDR3 nucleotides: TGCAGCGCTCGACTAGGCAATGAGCAGTTCTTC.

This clone was seen a few times. The rearrangement links TRBV4-3 to TRBJ1-1; D is undetermined. V lost 8 bases and J lost 1, with 11 bases in between. Germline V CDR1 and CDR2: LGHNA, YSLEER. The CDR3 is 13 residues long. This CDR3 reads CASGLYRNTEAFF. The CDR3 nucleotides are TGCGCCAGCGGACTATACAGGAACACTGAAGCTTTCTTT.

This clone was detected once. Within the sample, other DNA sequences also encode this same CDR3. The rearrangement links TRBV4-3 to TRBJ2-3; 9 bases map to TRBD2. CDR3 length equals 16 residues. Unmatched junction bases numbered 8, after V lost 1 base and J lost 6 bases. Germline V gives CDR1 LGHNA, CDR2 YSLEER. The CDR3 bases are TGCGCCAGCAGCCAAGCTAGGGGACTAGCCCCTGATACGCAGTATTTT. Encoded protein: CASSQARGLAPDTQYF.

The chain combines TRBV27 with TRBJ2-2; D not resolved. CDR1 and CDR2 from the germline V gene are MNHEY and SMNVEV (reference sequence). This CDR3 is 16 amino acids long. The V end was cut by 5 bases, the J end by 0 bases, with 13 bases between. The CDR3 bases are TGTGCCAGCAGTCAGCGACTGACCTCGAACACCGGGGAGCTGTTTTTT. Translating it yields CASSQRLTSNTGELFF.

The V gene is TRBV5-1, the J gene TRBJ2-7; 11 bases line up with TRBD1. The CDR3 is 17 residues long. The V gene end was trimmed by 4 bases and the J gene end by 1 base; junction bases not matched to a gene: 10. Germline loops: CDR1 SGHRS, CDR2 YFSETQ. The CDR3 sequence is CASSPRWGTGGSYEQYF. The CDR3 coding sequence is TGCGCCAGCAGCCCCCGTTGGGGGACAGGGGGATCCTACGAGCAGTACTTC.

The J gene is TRBJ1-3, the V gene TRBV7-9; the D gene is possibly TRBD1 (5 bases). The V and J ends lost 3 bases and 0 bases respectively, with 9 bases between them. The length of the CDR3 is 15 residues. Germline assignment: CDR1 SEHNR and CDR2 FQNEAQ (reference sequence). CDR3 sequence reads: CASSFTRASGNTIYF. CDR3 nucleotide sequence: TGTGCCAGCAGCTTCACCAGGGCCTCTGGAAACACCATATATTTT.

V usage is TRBV5-8 and J usage is TRBJ2-3; a weak D match, TRBD2 (6 bases). In germline, CDR1 is SGHTS, CDR2 YDEGEE. V lost 4 bases and J lost 0, with 15 bases in between. The CDR3 runs to 16 residues. The CDR3 region is CASSLARDSSTDTQYF. CDR3 DNA: TGTGCCAGCAGCCTAGCGCGGGACTCCAGCACAGATACGCAGTATTTT.

The V gene is TRBV15, the J gene TRBJ2-7; tentatively, D is TRBD1 (5 bases). Germline CDR1 and CDR2: LNHNV and YYDKDF (reference sequence). Trimming stripped 4 bases from V and 0 bases from J, with 10 bases between. The CDR3 extends over 14 amino acids. The CDR3 spells CATSIGRASYEQYF. CDR3 sequence (DNA): TGTGCCACCAGCATCGGCAGGGCCTCCTACGAGCAGTACTTC.

The chain uses TRBV6-6 and TRBJ1-5; D may be TRBD1 (5 bases). The germline V and J ends were trimmed by 4 bases and 6 bases, with 13 bases remaining between them. The CDR3 has 14 amino acids. CDR1 and CDR2 (germline): MNHNY, SVGAGI (reference sequence). The CDR3 DNA is TGTGCCAGCAGTTCAACAGGAGCAACTCAGCCCCAGCATTTT. Amino acid sequence: CASSSTGATQPQHF.

V gene TRBV11-2 combines with J gene TRBJ2-7; perhaps TRBD1 as D (6 bases). The CDR3 loop spans 13 amino acids. Deletions cut 5 bases from V and 5 bases from J, with 13 bases between. The germline V gene has CDR1 SGHAT and CDR2 FQNNGV. The CDR3 nucleotides are TGTGCCAGCAGCCCAACAGGGTACCACGAGCAGTACTTC. It specifies CASSPTGYHEQYF.

The chain couples TRBV30 to TRBJ1-2; perhaps TRBD1 as D (5 bases). CDR1 is GTSNPN, CDR2 SVGIG, per germline (reference sequence). The V end lost 1 base, the J end lost 2 bases, and 8 bases lay between the germline ends. This CDR3 contains 13 residues. CDR3 region: CAWSGGENYGYTF. CDR3 nucleotide sequence: TGTGCCTGGAGTGGGGGGGAAAACTATGGCTACACCTTC.

This clone appeared a few times. This chain links TRBV5-1 with TRBJ1-1; a possible D gene is TRBD1 (5 bases). V lost 4 bases and J lost 1, with 11 bases in between. The CDR3 is 14 amino acids. The V gene's germline CDR1 is SGHRS and CDR2 YFSETQ. CDR3 DNA: TGCGCCAGCAGCCCGGGACTACAGAACACTGAAGCTTTCTTT. This gives the protein CASSPGLQNTEAFF.

The CDR3: CASSFSSQETQYF. The CDR3 nucleotides read TGTGCCAGCAGCTTCTCGAGCCAAGAGACCCAGTACTTC. J is TRBJ2-5 and V is TRBV11-2; the D is unclear. This CDR3 is built from 13 residues. The germline V and J ends were trimmed by 3 bases and 1 base, with 6 bases remaining between them. The germline V gene has CDR1 SGHAT and CDR2 FQNNGV.

The V gene is TRBV18, the J gene TRBJ1-5, with D unclear. Germline CDR1 KGHSH, CDR2 LQKENI. The V and J ends lost 2 bases and 4 bases respectively, with 18 bases between them. CDR3 length: 17 residues. The CDR3 bases are TGTGCCAGCTCACCAAAGTCGAGGGTAGAATTAAATCAGCCCCAGCATTTT. This gives the protein CASSPKSRVELNQPQHF.

The V gene is TRBV28, the J gene TRBJ2-1; the match to TRBD2 covers 10 bases. The CDR3 sequence is 17 residues long. Germline CDR1 MDHEN, CDR2 SYDVKM. Trimming cost V 6 bases and J 5 bases; bases outside gene matches: 13. The CDR3: CASRGPRAGGHDNEQFF. The CDR3 DNA follows: TGTGCCAGCAGGGGTCCGAGAGCGGGAGGGCACGACAATGAGCAGTTCTTC.

The chain employs TRBV5-6 and TRBJ1-1, with D hard to call. The CDR3 has 12 amino acids. Trimming stripped 4 bases from V and 2 bases from J, with 6 bases between. Germline V CDR1 and CDR2: SGHDT, YYEEEE. The CDR3 region has the DNA TGTGCCAGCAGCCGCAGTAACACTGAAGCTTTCTTT. This gives the protein CASSRSNTEAFF.

The V gene is TRBV5-1, the J gene TRBJ2-1, with D perhaps TRBD2 (6 bases). With 5 bases removed from V and 0 bases from J, the gap between germline ends came to 12 bases. The CDR3 extends over 15 amino acids. In germline, CDR1 is SGHRS, CDR2 YFSETQ. The CDR3 DNA reads as TGCGCCAGCAGTCCCGACGGGAGCTCCTACAATGAGCAGTTCTTC. Translating gives CASSPDGSSYNEQFF.

The chain combines TRBV19 with TRBJ2-3, with 11 bases lining up with TRBD2. CDR1 and CDR2 from the germline V gene are LNHDA and SQIVND (reference sequence). Trimming at V came to 2 bases and at J to 6 bases, leaving 4 bases not matched to a gene. The CDR3 totals 15 residues. CDR3 DNA sequence: TGTGCCAGTAGTATAAGAACTAGCGGGAGTGATACGCAGTATTTT. Its translation is CASSIRTSGSDTQYF.

The table lists this clone with a few counts. This chain connects TRBV4-1 to TRBJ2-2; no clear D gene. V was trimmed by 0 bases and J by 3 bases, leaving 8 bases between them. The CDR3 length is 15 residues. Per the germline V gene, CDR1 is MGHRA and CDR2 is YSYEKL. The CDR3 DNA reads as TGCGCCAGCAGCCAAGATGGCAGGCACACCGGGGAGCTGTTTTTT. Amino acid sequence: CASSQDGRHTGELFF.

The J gene is TRBJ1-5, the V gene TRBV6-2 or TRBV6-3, with no clear D. The CDR3 runs 17 residues. Germline lookup yields CDR1 MNHEY and CDR2 SVGEGT. Trimming took 4 bases from V and 1 from J, leaving 17 bases between them. CDR3 sequence (DNA): TGTGCCAGCAGTTGGCAGTTATCCCCTTCAAGCAATCAGCCCCAGCATTTT. It is translated as CASSWQLSPSSNQPQHF.

The J gene is TRBJ1-1, the V gene TRBV11-2; D gene ambiguous. This CDR3 comprises 15 residues. The germline gives CDR1 SGHAT, CDR2 FQNNGV. V lost 4 bases to trimming and J lost 4 bases, with 16 bases between them. CDR3 sequence: CASSSPLGRSTEAFF. CDR3 bases: TGTGCCAGCAGCTCCCCCCTCGGGAGGAGCACTGAAGCTTTCTTT.

The chain carries TRBV4-2 and TRBJ2-3; 11 bases fit TRBD2. The CDR3 runs to 17 residues. The germline V gene has CDR1 LGHNA and CDR2 YNFKEQ. Trimming removed 3 bases from V and 2 bases from J; junction bases left unmatched: 7. CDR3 sequence: CASSQEPGLADTDTQYF. CDR3 DNA sequence: TGTGCCAGCAGCCAGGAACCGGGACTAGCGGACACAGATACGCAGTATTTT.

The chain links TRBV11-2 to TRBJ2-7; D is ambiguous. This CDR3 has 14 residues. V lost 2 bases, J lost 1 base, and 9 bases lay in between. From germline, CDR1 is SGHAT and CDR2 FQNNGV. CDR3 in amino acids: CASSLRSRSYEQYF. CDR3 sequence (DNA): TGTGCCAGCAGCTTACGATCGCGTTCCTACGAGCAGTACTTC.

This clone was observed a single time. The rearrangement uses TRBV10-3 and TRBJ2-1; 9 bases align to TRBD2. CDR3 length: 13 residues. V dropped 11 bases and J dropped 8; count of bases not matched to a gene: 10. Germline assignment: CDR1 ENHRY and CDR2 SYGVKD. The CDR3 sequence: CASRGAGGDEQFF. Written as DNA, the CDR3 is TGTGCCTCCAGGGGGGCGGGAGGGGATGAGCAGTTCTTC.